This T cell receptor beta chain came from a study of OX40 agonist ivuxolimab in advanced cancers. Trimming took 6 bases from V and 7 from J; bases not matched to a gene: 10. Germline loops: CDR1 KGHSH, CDR2 LQKENI. CDR3 length: 14 residues. The method was immunoSEQ multiplex PCR; TCRdb's version includes in-frame clones alone and lacks a portion of them. The sample contains 70,000 to 100,000 clones, 86% of which appear only once. The material was CD4+ or CD8+ T cells sorted from blood, obtained in a trial of the OX40 agonist ivuxolimab. This receptor was identified in an adult with an advanced solid tumor such as melanoma, head and neck, liver or kidney cancer. The genes are TRBV18 and TRBJ2-7; 9 bases agree with TRBD2. The DNA of the CDR3 is TGTGCCAGCTCGTTGACTAGCGGCTTAAGGGAGCAGTACTTC. Protein sequence: CASSLTSGLREQYF. Full variable domain (outside the CDR3, taken from reference TRBV18 and TRBJ2-7): NAGVMQNPRHLVRRRGQEARLRCSPMKGHSHVYWYRQLPEEGLKFMVYLQKENIIDESGMPKERFSAEFPKEGPSILRIQQVVRGDSAAYFCASSLTSGLREQYFGPGTRLTVT.